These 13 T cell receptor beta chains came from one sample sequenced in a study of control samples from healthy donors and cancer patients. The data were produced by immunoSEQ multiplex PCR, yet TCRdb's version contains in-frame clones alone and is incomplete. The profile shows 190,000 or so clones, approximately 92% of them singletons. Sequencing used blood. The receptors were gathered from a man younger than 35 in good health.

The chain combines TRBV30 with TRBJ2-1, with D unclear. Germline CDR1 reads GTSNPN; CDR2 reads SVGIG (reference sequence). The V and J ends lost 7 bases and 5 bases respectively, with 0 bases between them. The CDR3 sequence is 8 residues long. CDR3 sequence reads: CAYNEQFF. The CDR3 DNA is TGTGCCTACAATGAGCAGTTCTTC. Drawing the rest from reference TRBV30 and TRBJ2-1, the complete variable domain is SQTIHQWPATLVQPVGSPLSLECTVEGTSNPNLYWYRQAAGRGLQLLFYSVGIGQISSEVPQNLSASRPQDRQFILSSKKLLLSDSGFYLCAYNEQFFGPGTRLTVL.

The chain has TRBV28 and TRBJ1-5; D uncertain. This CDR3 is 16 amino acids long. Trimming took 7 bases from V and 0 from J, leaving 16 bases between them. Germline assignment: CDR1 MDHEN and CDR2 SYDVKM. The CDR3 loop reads CASIPLGIGSNQPQHF. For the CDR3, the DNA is TGTGCCAGCATACCATTAGGGATCGGTAGCAATCAGCCCCAGCATTTT.

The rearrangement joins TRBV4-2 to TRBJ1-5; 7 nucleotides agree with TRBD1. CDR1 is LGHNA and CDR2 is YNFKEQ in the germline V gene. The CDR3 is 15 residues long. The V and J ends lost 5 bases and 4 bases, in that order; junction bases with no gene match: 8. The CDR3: CASSYEQGGNQPQHF. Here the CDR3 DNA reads TGTGCCAGCAGCTATGAGCAGGGGGGGAATCAGCCCCAGCATTTT.

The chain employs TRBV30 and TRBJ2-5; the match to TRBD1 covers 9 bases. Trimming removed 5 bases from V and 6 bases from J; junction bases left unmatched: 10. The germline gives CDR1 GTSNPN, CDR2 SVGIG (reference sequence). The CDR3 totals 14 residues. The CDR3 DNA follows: TGTGCCTGGTCAACCGGGACAGGGCTACAGACCCAGTACTTC. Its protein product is CAWSTGTGLQTQYF.

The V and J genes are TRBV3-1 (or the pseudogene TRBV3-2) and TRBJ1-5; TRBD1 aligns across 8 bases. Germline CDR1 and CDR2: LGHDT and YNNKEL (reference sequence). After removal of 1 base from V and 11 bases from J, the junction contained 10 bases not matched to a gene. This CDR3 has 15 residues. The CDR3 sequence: CASSQGIGQGSTQHF. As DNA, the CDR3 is TGTGCCAGCAGCCAAGGGATTGGACAGGGAAGCACCCAGCATTTT.

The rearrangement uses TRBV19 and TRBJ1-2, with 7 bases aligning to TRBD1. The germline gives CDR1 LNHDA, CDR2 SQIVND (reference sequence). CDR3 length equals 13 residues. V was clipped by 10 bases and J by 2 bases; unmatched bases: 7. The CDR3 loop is CATGGQRNYGYTF. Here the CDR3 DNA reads TGTGCCACCGGGGGACAGAGGAACTATGGCTACACCTTC.

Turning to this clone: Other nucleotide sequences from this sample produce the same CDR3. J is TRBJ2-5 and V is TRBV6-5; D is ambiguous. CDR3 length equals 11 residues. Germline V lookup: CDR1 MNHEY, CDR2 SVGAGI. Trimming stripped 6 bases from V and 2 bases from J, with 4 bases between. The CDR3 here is CASSRQETQYF. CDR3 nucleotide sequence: TGTGCCAGCAGCAGGCAAGAGACCCAGTACTTC.

CDR3 coding DNA: TGTGCCAGCAGCTTAACTGGGCTGAGTGAAGCTTTCTTT. Translated, it gives CASSLTGLSEAFF. This chain links TRBV7-3 with TRBJ1-1; no firm D call. The length of the CDR3 is 13 residues. Trimming shortened V by 0 bases and J by 7 bases, and 9 bases separated the two germline ends. The germline V gene encodes CDR1 SGHTA and CDR2 FQGTGA.

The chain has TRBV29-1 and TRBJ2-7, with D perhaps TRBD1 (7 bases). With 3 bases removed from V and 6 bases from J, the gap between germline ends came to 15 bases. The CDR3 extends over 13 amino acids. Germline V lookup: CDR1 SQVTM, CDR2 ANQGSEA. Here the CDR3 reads CSVDLPGGGEQYF. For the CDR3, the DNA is TGCAGCGTTGATCTACCAGGGGGAGGCGAGCAGTACTTC.

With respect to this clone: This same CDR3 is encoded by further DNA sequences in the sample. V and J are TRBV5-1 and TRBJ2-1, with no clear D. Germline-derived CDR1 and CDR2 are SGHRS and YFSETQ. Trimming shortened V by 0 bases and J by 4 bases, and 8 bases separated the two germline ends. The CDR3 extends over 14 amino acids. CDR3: CASSLDGDYNEQFF. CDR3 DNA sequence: TGCGCCAGCAGCTTGGACGGAGATTACAATGAGCAGTTCTTC.

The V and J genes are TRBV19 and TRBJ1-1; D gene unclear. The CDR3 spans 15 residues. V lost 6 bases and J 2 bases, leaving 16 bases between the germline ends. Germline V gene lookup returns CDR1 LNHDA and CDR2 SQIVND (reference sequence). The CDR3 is CASRTKTAPNTEAFF. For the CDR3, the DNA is TGTGCCAGTAGGACGAAAACAGCACCTAACACTGAAGCTTTCTTT. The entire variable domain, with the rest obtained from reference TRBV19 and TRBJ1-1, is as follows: DGGITQSPKYLFRKEGQNVTLSCEQNLNHDAMYWYRQDPGQGLRLIYYSQIVNDFQKGDIAEGYSVSREKKESFPLTVTSAQKNPTAFYLCASRTKTAPNTEAFFGQGTRLTVV.

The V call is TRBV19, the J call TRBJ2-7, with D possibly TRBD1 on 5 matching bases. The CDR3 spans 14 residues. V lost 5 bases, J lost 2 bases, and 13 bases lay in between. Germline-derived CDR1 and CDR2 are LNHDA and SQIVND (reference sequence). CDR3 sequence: CASSPNRSPYEQYF. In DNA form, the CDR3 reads TGTGCCAGTAGTCCGAACAGGTCCCCCTACGAGCAGTACTTC.

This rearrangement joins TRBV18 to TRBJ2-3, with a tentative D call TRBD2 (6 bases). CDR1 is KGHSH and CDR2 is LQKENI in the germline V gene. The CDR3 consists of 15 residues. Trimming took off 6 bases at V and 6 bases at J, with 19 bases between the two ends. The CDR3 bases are TGTGCCAGCTCCCCCCAGGCGGGGCGGCAGGATACGCAGTATTTT. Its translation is CASSPQAGRQDTQYF.